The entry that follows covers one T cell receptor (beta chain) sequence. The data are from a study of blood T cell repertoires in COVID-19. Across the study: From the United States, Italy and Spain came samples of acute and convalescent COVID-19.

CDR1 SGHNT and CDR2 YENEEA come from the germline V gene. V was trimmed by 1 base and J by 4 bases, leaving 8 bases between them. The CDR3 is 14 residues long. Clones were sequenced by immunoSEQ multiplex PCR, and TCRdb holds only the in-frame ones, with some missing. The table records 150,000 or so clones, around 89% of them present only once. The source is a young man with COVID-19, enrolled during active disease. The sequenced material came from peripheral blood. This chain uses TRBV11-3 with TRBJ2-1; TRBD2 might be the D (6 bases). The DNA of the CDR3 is TGTGCCAGCAGCTTAGGTGCGGGATACAATGAGCAGTTCTTC. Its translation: CASSLGAGYNEQFF.